Sequencing of this TCR beta chain was carried out in a study of cytomegalovirus exposure and HLA in healthy donors. Findings and caveats of the study: Reports indicated that the classifier achieved high specificity and sensitivity in diagnosing cytomegalovirus status. Common viral pathogens seemed to be connected with several of the most significant clusters, according to a later analysis. When analyzed later, a missense DCLRE1C variant was found to be linked to TCR beta V- and J-gene trimming.

In its sample, this clone was seen once. The antigen is undetermined. PCR used 60 Vbeta primers and 13 Jbeta primers. The assay was immunoSEQ multiplex PCR, and TCRdb's table has in-frame clones only and misses some. The sample holds around 170,000 clones, over 70% seen once. Germline V lookup: CDR1 LGHNA, CDR2 YSLEER. V shed 0 bases and J 4 bases; nucleotides not matched to a gene: 12. The CDR3 runs to 18 residues. This chain joins TRBV4-3 and TRBJ2-1; 7 nucleotides line up with TRBD1. The sample comprised PBMCs. This TCR came from a woman aged 45-59 years in good health and CMV-seropositive. This CDR3 reads CASSQEGGRGQQYNEQFF. The CDR3 DNA sequence: TGCGCCAGCAGCCAAGAAGGGGGCCGGGGACAGCAGTACAATGAGCAGTTCTTC.